The 32 T cell receptor beta chains presented below share a single source sample, sequenced in a study of T cells after yellow fever vaccination. TCRdb re-analysed the 5' RACE reads in MiXCR, keeping a single row per CDR3 protein. The sample lists approximately 120,000 distinct CDR3 sequences; roughly 15% were seen once. Sequenced material: CD8+ T cells sorted from PBMCs, taken 5 days after the yellow fever booster vaccination. Receptors were obtained from a young man who received the YFV17D yellow fever vaccine.

This clonotype was seen a handful of times. V usage is TRBV19 and J usage is TRBJ1-1; the D gene is possibly TRBD1 (5 bases). CDR1 and CDR2 from the germline V gene are LNHDA and SQIVND (reference sequence). V lost 6 bases, J lost 11 bases, and 19 bases lay in between. CDR3 size: 13 residues. The CDR3 nucleotides are TGTGCCAGTAGCAACGTCATCGCGGGGGAGGCTTTCTTT. Translation: CASSNVIAGEAFF.

The V gene is TRBV12-3 or TRBV12-4, the J gene TRBJ2-2, with D tentatively TRBD2 (6 bases). Trimming took 6 bases from V and 1 from J, leaving 18 bases between them. The CDR3 consists of 17 residues. CDR3 amino acids: CASRLSSLSGNTGELFF. The DNA for the CDR3 is TGTGCCAGCAGACTAAGTTCCCTTAGCGGGAACACCGGGGAGCTGTTTTTT.

This clonotype was detected only a few times. DNA for the CDR3: TGCAGCGTTGGGGTATGGGTGACTACGGGCGCGAACACTGAAGCTTTCTTT. It is translated as CSVGVWVTTGANTEAFF. The genes are TRBV29-1 and TRBJ1-1; D ambiguous. V lost 4 bases and J lost 1, with 22 bases in between. Germline-derived CDR1 and CDR2 are SQVTM and ANQGSEA. The CDR3 runs to 17 residues.

This clonotype was picked up a small number of times. The chain joins TRBV9 to TRBJ2-1; 8 nucleotides align to TRBD2. Trimming cost V 4 bases and J 4 bases; bases outside gene matches: 7. This CDR3 comprises 15 residues. Germline-derived CDR1 and CDR2 are SGDLS and YYNGEE. Here the CDR3 DNA reads TGTGCCAGCAGCCTCAAAGCGGGGGCTTACAATGAGCAGTTCTTC. This encodes CASSLKAGAYNEQFF.

This clonotype showed up just a few times. The genes are TRBV7-8 and TRBJ2-3; D may be TRBD2 (6 bases). The germline CDR1 and CDR2 sequences are SGHVS and FQNEAQ. V lost 5 bases, J lost 0 bases, and 12 bases lay in between. This CDR3 contains 15 residues. The CDR3 loop reads CASSAAGTSTDTQYF. The CDR3 DNA is TGTGCCAGCAGCGCCGCGGGGACTAGCACAGATACGCAGTATTTT.

This clonotype has more than one count but fewer than ten. CDR3 amino acids: CASSPVGQIDPLRYF. The CDR3 DNA follows: TGTGCCAGCTCACCTGTAGGACAGATTGATCCCTTACGGTACTTC. The rearrangement links TRBV18 to TRBJ2-7; the D gene is possibly TRBD1 (6 bases). The CDR3 has 15 amino acids. Germline V CDR1 and CDR2: KGHSH, LQKENI. Trimming took off 3 bases at V and 12 bases at J, with 24 bases between the two ends. The variable domain in full, completed from reference TRBV18 and TRBJ2-7, reads NAGVMQNPRHLVRRRGQEARLRCSPMKGHSHVYWYRQLPEEGLKFMVYLQKENIIDESGMPKERFSAEFPKEGPSILRIQQVVRGDSAAYFCASSPVGQIDPLRYFGPGTRLTVT.

The rearrangement joins TRBV5-1 to TRBJ2-2, with D possibly being TRBD2 (5 bases). Trimming stripped 7 bases from V and 5 bases from J, with 12 bases between. Germline V CDR1 and CDR2: SGHRS, YFSETQ. The CDR3 is 13 amino acids. The CDR3 DNA is TGCGCCAGCCTCTCATCGGGGACCGGGGAGCTGTTTTTT. Its protein is CASLSSGTGELFF.

The J gene is TRBJ2-3, the V gene TRBV4-3; the match to TRBD2 covers 9 bases. J was trimmed by 2 bases and V by 4 bases; bases with no gene match: 4. Germline lookup yields CDR1 LGHNA and CDR2 YSLEER. CDR3 length: 15 residues. CDR3 sequence: CASSPSGGLTDTQYF. DNA of the CDR3: TGCGCCAGCAGCCCCAGCGGGGGGCTCACAGATACGCAGTATTTT.

This sequence joins TRBV28 and TRBJ1-2; D is unclear. This CDR3 spans 13 amino acids. V was trimmed by 3 bases and J by 3 bases, leaving 8 bases between them. Germline lookup yields CDR1 MDHEN and CDR2 SYDVKM. The CDR3 sequence is CASSFGHHYGYTF. In nucleotides, the CDR3 is TGTGCCAGCAGTTTTGGCCACCACTATGGCTACACCTTC.

The V and J genes are TRBV4-1 and TRBJ2-7, with 9 bases matching TRBD1. The CDR3 extends over 15 amino acids. V shed 4 bases and J 4 bases; nucleotides not matched to a gene: 8. Looked up from germline, CDR1 is MGHRA and CDR2 is YSYEKL. In DNA, the CDR3 is TGCGCCAGCAGCCTAGAGGGGACAGGGTCATACGAGCAGTACTTC. This gives the protein CASSLEGTGSYEQYF.

This clonotype occurred a few times. V gene TRBV28 combines with J gene TRBJ2-7; the D gene could be TRBD1 or TRBD2 (5 bases each). The CDR3 extends over 13 amino acids. V was cut by 7 bases and J by 6 bases, with 16 bases left in between. Germline CDR1 MDHEN, CDR2 SYDVKM. The CDR3 here is CASTGARYVEQYV. The DNA for the CDR3 is TGTGCCAGCACCGGGGCCCGATATGTCGAGCAGTACGTC.

The table lists this clonotype with a few counts. The chain uses TRBV7-6 and TRBJ1-5; weak D call: TRBD1 (5 bases). Germline CDR1 SGHVS, CDR2 FNYEAQ. The V gene lost 5 bases and the J gene lost 4 bases, with 9 bases spanning the gap. The CDR3 covers 13 residues. CDR3 in amino acids: CASSLGENQPQHF. CDR3 bases: TGTGCCAGCAGCCTGGGGGAAAATCAGCCCCAGCATTTT.

V is TRBV12-3 or TRBV12-4 and J is TRBJ1-2; 9 bases agree with TRBD1. This CDR3 comprises 14 residues. V shed 7 bases, J shed 1 base, and the junction held 4 bases outside the gene matches. The CDR3, as DNA: TGTGCCAGCAAAAGGACAGGGGTTAACTATGGCTACACCTTC. Translating it yields CASKRTGVNYGYTF.

This chain links TRBV4-3 with TRBJ2-1, with D hard to call. Germline V gene sequence: CDR1 LGHNA, CDR2 YSLEER. The CDR3 covers 16 residues. Trimming pared 0 bases from V and 3 bases from J, leaving 12 bases between. CDR3 nucleotides: TGCGCCAGCAGCCAAGATGGTAGTTCCTTCTACAATGAGCAGTTCTTC. Translating gives CASSQDGSSFYNEQFF.

This clonotype was recorded once. This sequence joins TRBV4-3 and TRBJ1-5; D is undetermined. With 0 bases removed from V and 9 bases from J, the gap between germline ends came to 15 bases. Germline loops: CDR1 LGHNA, CDR2 YSLEER. This CDR3 is 15 amino acids long. The CDR3 DNA sequence: TGCGCCAGCAGCCAAGATCTCAGCGTCGGGCGGCCCCAGCATTTT. Protein sequence: CASSQDLSVGRPQHF.

This clonotype was recorded a few times. This rearrangement joins TRBV10-2 to TRBJ1-1; the match to TRBD1 covers 8 bases. Germline CDR1 is WSHSY and CDR2 is SAAADI. CDR3 length: 14 amino acids. The ends lost 7 bases at V and 11 bases at J; junction bases unmatched: 15. CDR3 DNA sequence: TGCGCCAGCACGGCCGACAGGGGTTTAACGTTTGCTTTCTTT. Residues: CASTADRGLTFAFF.

The J gene is TRBJ2-7, the V gene TRBV15; TRBD1 might be the D (5 bases). Germline CDR1 is LNHNV and CDR2 is YYDKDF (reference sequence). CDR3 length: 14 amino acids. V was clipped by 3 bases and J by 0 bases, with 9 bases between them. CDR3: CATSSDSLSYEQYF. As DNA, the CDR3 is TGTGCCACCAGCAGCGACAGCCTCTCCTACGAGCAGTACTTC.

This clonotype was counted a few times. This chain joins TRBV11-2 and TRBJ1-1, with D possibly matching TRBD1 (6 bases). Deletions cut 6 bases from V and 0 bases from J, with 14 bases between. This CDR3 has 15 residues. The germline gives CDR1 SGHAT, CDR2 FQNNGV. CDR3 loop: CASSQGQVMNTEAFF. The CDR3 DNA is TGTGCCAGCAGTCAGGGGCAGGTCATGAACACTGAAGCTTTCTTT. Filled out from reference TRBV11-2 and TRBJ1-1, the complete variable domain reads EAGVAQSPRYKIIEKRQSVAFWCNPISGHATLYWYQQILGQGPKLLIQFQNNGVVDDSQLPKDRFSAERLKGVDSTLKIQPAKLEDSAVYLCASSQGQVMNTEAFFGQGTRLTVV.

The V and J genes are TRBV9 and TRBJ1-1; no definite D call. Looked up from germline, CDR1 is SGDLS and CDR2 is YYNGEE. The CDR3 is 14 amino acids. Trimming removed 4 bases at V and 1 base at J, with 11 bases between. CDR3 residues: CASSPIAKNTEAFF. The CDR3, as DNA: TGTGCCAGCAGCCCGATTGCTAAGAACACTGAAGCTTTCTTT.

This clonotype was seen only a few times. This chain connects TRBV6-2 or TRBV6-3 to TRBJ2-5; weak D call: TRBD1 (5 bases). Germline lookup yields CDR1 MNHEY and CDR2 SVGEGT. The CDR3 extends over 18 amino acids. V was cut by 2 bases and J by 5 bases, with 24 bases left in between. This CDR3 reads CASSYPRGLDPPRETQYF. The DNA of the CDR3 is TGTGCCAGCAGTTACCCAAGGGGATTGGACCCCCCTAGGGAGACCCAGTACTTC.

The rearrangement joins TRBV2 to TRBJ1-3, with D tentatively TRBD1 (6 bases). Germline assignment: CDR1 SNHLY and CDR2 FYNNEI. Between the trimmed V and J ends, which lost 0 bases and 0 bases, there was a span of 12 bases. This CDR3 contains 17 residues. CDR3 in amino acids: CASSEAGALSSGNTIYF. The CDR3 bases are TGTGCCAGCAGTGAAGCGGGGGCCTTAAGCTCTGGAAACACCATATATTTT.

This clonotype occurred many times. This rearrangement joins TRBV5-1 to TRBJ1-1; D gene ambiguous. From germline, CDR1 is SGHRS and CDR2 YFSETQ. CDR3 size: 14 residues. The V and J ends lost 1 base and 6 bases respectively, with 13 bases between them. CDR3: CASSLRSMGPEAFF. The CDR3 bases are TGCGCCAGCAGCTTGAGGTCTATGGGCCCTGAAGCTTTCTTT.

This sequence joins TRBV11-2 and TRBJ2-3, with 9 bases lining up with TRBD1. V trimming: 5 bases; J trimming: 8 bases; junction bases outside the gene matches: 14. This CDR3 region has 16 residues. Looked up from germline, CDR1 is SGHAT and CDR2 is FQNNGV. CDR3 protein: CASSPRGGGTGFTQYF. The CDR3 nucleotides are TGTGCCAGCAGCCCCCGAGGAGGGGGGACAGGGTTTACGCAGTATTTT.

The V gene is TRBV5-6, the J gene TRBJ1-1; TRBD1 is a possible D gene (5 bases). The CDR3 is 14 residues long. V was cut by 2 bases and J by 4 bases, with 12 bases left in between. Germline-derived CDR1 and CDR2 are SGHDT and YYEEEE. The CDR3 DNA follows: TGTGCCAGCAGCTTCGATACAGACAGCACTGAAGCTTTCTTT. Encoded protein: CASSFDTDSTEAFF.

This clonotype has more than one count but fewer than ten. The CDR3 protein is CSVEVAETTYGYTF. CDR3 DNA: TGCAGCGTTGAGGTTGCGGAGACTACTTATGGCTACACCTTC. This sequence joins TRBV29-1 and TRBJ1-2; no clear D gene. Deletions cut 3 bases from V and 5 bases from J, with 16 bases between. The CDR3 consists of 14 residues. Germline V CDR1 and CDR2: SQVTM, ANQGSEA.

This clonotype was counted between two and nine times. This sequence joins TRBV2 and TRBJ1-5; 7 bases fit TRBD1. The CDR3 spans 15 residues. After removal of 2 bases from V and 3 bases from J, the junction contained 4 bases not matched to a gene. Germline CDR1 is SNHLY and CDR2 is FYNNEI. The CDR3 sequence: CASSEKGGFNQPQHF. CDR3 DNA: TGTGCCAGCAGTGAAAAAGGGGGCTTCAATCAGCCCCAGCATTTT.

This rearrangement joins TRBV7-9 to TRBJ1-1, with TRBD1 identical over 7 bases. In germline, CDR1 is SEHNR, CDR2 FQNEAQ (reference sequence). The CDR3 contains 18 residues. V was clipped by 0 bases and J by 0 bases; unmatched bases: 10. The CDR3 nucleotides are TGTGCCAGCAGCTTAGCCTTCGGACAGGTTCACATGAACACTGAAGCTTTCTTT. Protein product: CASSLAFGQVHMNTEAFF.

This clonotype was picked up a small number of times. The chain carries TRBV7-7 and TRBJ2-3; D tentatively fits TRBD1 or TRBD2 (5 bases each). Germline CDR1 SSHAT, CDR2 FNYEAQ (reference sequence). The V end was cut by 5 bases, the J end by 10 bases, with 16 bases between. The CDR3 is 13 residues long. As DNA, the CDR3 is TGTGCCAGCAGCCCGGGGCAGCCCGCCTCGCAGTATTTT. Translated: CASSPGQPASQYF.

J is TRBJ2-7 and V is TRBV20-1; 8 bases fit TRBD2. Germline V gene sequence: CDR1 DFQATT, CDR2 SNEGSKA (reference sequence). V shed 6 bases, J shed 3 bases, and the junction held 10 bases outside the gene matches. The CDR3 spans 14 residues. CDR3 region: CSAGTRLFLYEQYV. The DNA of the CDR3 is TGCAGTGCCGGGACTAGGCTCTTCCTCTACGAGCAGTACGTC.

In the case of this clonotype: A read error may be the cause here, since a much bigger clone is one base away. The conserved phenylalanine or tryptophan normally closing the CDR3 is absent here, so this likely arose from a read error. The J gene is TRBJ2-7, the V gene TRBV12-3 or TRBV12-4; the D gene is possibly TRBD1 (6 bases). CDR3 length equals 13 residues. V was shortened by 7 bases and J by 1 base, with 11 bases between the two germline ends. The CDR3 DNA follows: TGTGCCAGCACCCTACAGGGTTCCTACGAGCAGTACCTC. The encoded protein is CASTLQGSYEQYL.

The chain's CDR3 is CASSFWDRPLNTEAFF. The CDR3 nucleotides read TGTGCCAGCAGTTTTTGGGACAGGCCCCTGAACACTGAAGCTTTCTTT. J is TRBJ1-1 and V is TRBV12-3 or TRBV12-4; 8 bases are a match to TRBD1. This CDR3 comprises 16 residues. V shed 3 bases, J shed 0 bases, and the junction held 6 bases outside the gene matches.

The CDR3 loop reads CASSLGDRGSNTEAFF. The CDR3 DNA follows: TGCGCCAGCAGCTTGGGGGACAGGGGTAGTAACACTGAAGCTTTCTTT. This rearrangement joins TRBV5-1 to TRBJ1-1, with 10 bases identical to TRBD1. Germline trimming cut 0 bases from V and 2 bases from J; bases unmatched to any gene: 4. Per germline, CDR1 SGHRS and CDR2 YFSETQ. There are 16 residues in the CDR3.